These 11 T cell receptor beta chains share one sample of origin, sequenced in a study of blood T cell repertoires in COVID-19 (dated by TCRdb to the early 2020s). To prepare the library, the immunoSEQ multiplex PCR assay was applied. TCRdb provides this immuneACCESS table in a form limited to in-frame rearrangements. Some clones are lacking; in checked studies, under half of them reflect an unresolved V gene, and why the rest are absent is not known. The table for this sample lists some 200,000 clones; 86% of them were counted only once. 7% of the sample goes to the ten largest clones. Specimen: peripheral blood. These receptor sequences come from a woman older than 75 in a cohort sampled during active or convalescent COVID-19.

The chain recombines TRBV3-1 (or the pseudogene TRBV3-2) with TRBJ2-5, with D tentatively TRBD2 (6 bases). The CDR3 has 15 amino acids. Trimming took 0 bases from V and 5 from J, leaving 13 bases between them. Germline V CDR1 and CDR2: LGHDT, YNNKEL (reference sequence). CDR3 amino acids: CASSQDSRGWETQYF. CDR3 in DNA: TGTGCCAGCAGCCAAGATAGTCGGGGGTGGGAGACCCAGTACTTC.

The chain couples TRBV4-1 to TRBJ2-1; 10 positions agree with TRBD2. Germline V lookup: CDR1 MGHRA, CDR2 YSYEKL. The CDR3 is made up of 17 amino acids. Losses at the gene ends were 2 bases for V and 3 bases for J; bases not matched to a gene: 7. The CDR3 DNA sequence: TGCGCCAGCAGCCAACTACTAGCGGGATTGGGCTACAATGAGCAGTTCTTC. Translation gives CASSQLLAGLGYNEQFF.

The count of this clone is one. The chain uses TRBV3-1 (or the pseudogene TRBV3-2) and TRBJ1-5, with TRBD1 matching 7 bases. There are 18 residues in the CDR3. V was pared by 1 base and J by 2 bases, with 11 bases of the junction left unmatched. CDR1 is LGHDT, CDR2 YNNKEL, per germline (reference sequence). Written as DNA, the CDR3 is TGTGCCAGCAGCCAAGGGTCCCCACAGGGGTATGGCAATCAGCCCCAGCATTTT. Translation gives CASSQGSPQGYGNQPQHF.

The chain uses TRBV5-6 and TRBJ2-2; 9 bases line up with TRBD2. V lost 1 base to trimming and J lost 10 bases; unmatched junction nucleotides: 11. The CDR3 consists of 16 residues. CDR1 and CDR2 from the germline V gene are SGHDT and YYEEEE. For the CDR3, the DNA is TGTGCCAGCAGCTTGCCTGGACTAGCGTGGGGGGTGGAGCTGTTTTTT. Translating gives CASSLPGLAWGVELFF.

The chain links TRBV7-2 to TRBJ2-5; D remains unclear. The germline V gene has CDR1 SGHTA and CDR2 FQGNSA. The CDR3 is made up of 15 amino acids. Trimming removed 0 bases at V and 5 bases at J, with 13 bases between. The CDR3 protein is CASSLAPGPWETQYF. The DNA of the CDR3 is TGTGCCAGCAGCTTAGCGCCAGGCCCTTGGGAGACCCAGTACTTC.

The genes are TRBV3-1 (or the pseudogene TRBV3-2) and TRBJ2-5; D might be TRBD2 (6 bases). V lost 4 bases and J lost 6, with 6 bases in between. CDR1 LGHDT and CDR2 YNNKEL come from the germline V gene (reference sequence). This CDR3 is 11 amino acids long. This CDR3 reads CASSRGKTQYF. The CDR3 DNA is TGTGCCAGCAGCCGCGGGAAGACCCAGTACTTC.

The chain joins TRBV3-1 (or the pseudogene TRBV3-2) to TRBJ1-4; D gene uncertain. This CDR3 is 14 amino acids long. Germline V CDR1 and CDR2: LGHDT, YNNKEL (reference sequence). Between the trimmed V and J ends, which lost 3 bases and 7 bases, there was a span of 12 bases. This CDR3 reads CASSHFGLSEKLFF. CDR3 in DNA: TGTGCCAGCAGCCACTTCGGGTTGAGTGAAAAACTGTTTTTT.

The V call is TRBV5-6, the J call TRBJ1-5, with a possible D match to TRBD1 (6 bases). The germline gives CDR1 SGHDT, CDR2 YYEEEE. The CDR3 has 16 residues. Deletions cut 4 bases from V and 0 bases from J, with 14 bases between. The CDR3 bases are TGTGCCAGCAGCACCAAAACAGGGTATAGCAATCAGCCCCAGCATTTT. Its protein is CASSTKTGYSNQPQHF.

The V call is TRBV11-3, the J call TRBJ1-2, with D hard to call. Trimming took off 3 bases at V and 0 bases at J, with 5 bases between the two ends. CDR1 and CDR2 from the germline V gene are SGHNT and YENEEA. This CDR3 contains 13 residues. The CDR3: CASSFEANYGYTF. CDR3 bases: TGTGCCAGCAGCTTTGAGGCTAACTATGGCTACACCTTC.

J is TRBJ1-2 and V is TRBV6-5, with TRBD1 matching 10 bases. Germline V CDR1 and CDR2: MNHEY, SVGAGI. CDR3 length equals 14 residues. With V trimmed by 2 bases and J by 4 bases, 1 base remained unmatched. CDR3 in amino acids: CASSYRDRGYGYTF. Here the CDR3 DNA reads TGTGCCAGCAGTTACCGGGACAGGGGCTATGGCTACACCTTC.

V usage is TRBV28 and J usage is TRBJ2-3; 9 positions match TRBD1. Germline CDR1 is MDHEN and CDR2 is SYDVKM. V dropped 7 bases and J dropped 3; count of bases not matched to a gene: 5. The CDR3 runs to 14 residues. CDR3 nucleotides: TGTGCCAGCATTCCACAGGGGGCAACAGATACGCAGTATTTT. Translation: CASIPQGATDTQYF.